These T cell receptor beta chains were read from a single sample in a study of T cell changes during pregnancy in multiple sclerosis. Libraries were prepared by immunoSEQ multiplex PCR; TCRdb keeps only in-frame clonotypes and omits some of them. The data hold 100,000 or so clones, with approximately 95% observed a single time. The sample was peripheral blood, taken after pregnancy. These receptors were obtained from a female donor in good health, enrolled as a control in a pregnancy study. The CDR3 runs from the conserved cysteine through the conserved F or W. The order of the fields is clone size, D gene, V gene, J gene, CDR3 DNA, CDR3 protein. A D gene is named only where the DNA matches it firmly. Some rows have no size entry. The others give once, few or many, or a class for an expanded clone.

clone_size: -; d_call: -; v_call: TRBV18; j_call: TRBJ1-1; cdr3_nt: TGTGCCAGCTCCCACGGGAAAGGAGAAGCTTTCTTT; cdr3_aa: CASSHGKGEAFF
clone_size: -; d_call: TRBD1; v_call: TRBV27; j_call: TRBJ1-4; cdr3_nt: TGTGCCAGCAGTGTAGGAGGGGGGACAGGGGTCGAAAAACTGTTTTTT; cdr3_aa: CASSVGGGTGVEKLFF
clone_size: -; d_call: -; v_call: TRBV2; j_call: TRBJ2-5; cdr3_nt: TGTGCCAGCAGTCCCCAGTTCGGGTCCCAAGAGACCCAGTACTTC; cdr3_aa: CASSPQFGSQETQYF
clone_size: -; d_call: TRBD2; v_call: TRBV19; j_call: TRBJ2-1; cdr3_nt: TGTGCCAGTAGTATTCCCGGGACTAGCGCGGAGCAGTTCTTC; cdr3_aa: CASSIPGTSAEQFF
clone_size: -; d_call: -; v_call: TRBV7-2; j_call: TRBJ2-7; cdr3_nt: TGTGCCAGCAGCTCCTTTGTCAGCTACGAGCAGTACTTC; cdr3_aa: CASSSFVSYEQYF
clone_size: -; d_call: TRBD1; v_call: TRBV19; j_call: TRBJ2-7; cdr3_nt: TGTGCCAGTAGTCCCGGGACAGGGCCGTCCTACGAGCAGTACTTC; cdr3_aa: CASSPGTGPSYEQYF
clone_size: -; d_call: TRBD2; v_call: TRBV19; j_call: TRBJ2-7; cdr3_nt: TGTGCCAATTGCACTAGCGTCTCCTACGAGCAGTACTTC; cdr3_aa: CANCTSVSYEQYF
clone_size: -; d_call: -; v_call: TRBV15; j_call: TRBJ2-5; cdr3_nt: TGTGCCACCAGCAGAGGGTTCGCGGGGATACAAGAGACCCAGTACTTC; cdr3_aa: CATSRGFAGIQETQYF
clone_size: once; d_call: -; v_call: TRBV2; j_call: TRBJ1-3; cdr3_nt: TGTGCCACCTCACAGGGATCCGGAAACACCATATATTTT; cdr3_aa: CATSQGSGNTIYF
clone_size: -; d_call: TRBD1; v_call: TRBV6-1; j_call: TRBJ2-7; cdr3_nt: TGTGCCAGCAGAAGACAGGGGTATCACTCCTACGAGCAGTACTTC; cdr3_aa: CASRRQGYHSYEQYF
clone_size: -; d_call: TRBD1; v_call: TRBV7-2; j_call: TRBJ2-7; cdr3_nt: TGTGCCAGCAGCCAAGGGTCAGGACAGGGAACCAACGAGCAGTACTTC; cdr3_aa: CASSQGSGQGTNEQYF
clone_size: -; d_call: -; v_call: TRBV5-1; j_call: TRBJ2-7; cdr3_nt: TGCGCCAGCAGCTTAAGGACAGACAGCTACGAGCAGTACTTC; cdr3_aa: CASSLRTDSYEQYF
clone_size: few; d_call: -; v_call: TRBV7-9; j_call: TRBJ2-7; cdr3_nt: TGTGCCAGCAGCCCCCGGGTGGGCGAGCAGTACTTC; cdr3_aa: CASSPRVGEQYF
clone_size: -; d_call: -; v_call: TRBV5-5; j_call: TRBJ2-7; cdr3_nt: TGTGCCAGCAGCTATACAGGGAACAGCTACGAGCAGTACTTC; cdr3_aa: CASSYTGNSYEQYF
clone_size: -; d_call: TRBD1; v_call: TRBV28; j_call: TRBJ1-5; cdr3_nt: TGTGCCAGCAGTTTACAAGGACAGGGGGCCATAGGCAATCAGCCCCAGCATTTT; cdr3_aa: CASSLQGQGAIGNQPQHF
clone_size: -; d_call: -; v_call: TRBV4-1; j_call: TRBJ1-1; cdr3_nt: TGCGCCAGCAGCCAAGACAGGATTGAAGCTTTCTTT; cdr3_aa: CASSQDRIEAFF
clone_size: -; d_call: TRBD1; v_call: TRBV7-9; j_call: TRBJ1-1; cdr3_nt: TGTGCCAGCAGTCGACAGGGAGGAACTGAAGCTTTCTTT; cdr3_aa: CASSRQGGTEAFF
clone_size: -; d_call: TRBD1; v_call: TRBV4-1; j_call: TRBJ2-1; cdr3_nt: TGCGCCAGCAGCCAAGATTTATTCAGGGGGCGAGGGGGTGAGCAGTTCTTC; cdr3_aa: CASSQDLFRGRGGEQFF
clone_size: -; d_call: TRBD1; v_call: TRBV28; j_call: TRBJ2-5; cdr3_nt: TGTGCCAGCACCCGACAGGGGGCAAGACAAGAGACCCAGTACTTC; cdr3_aa: CASTRQGARQETQYF
clone_size: -; d_call: -; v_call: TRBV7-9; j_call: TRBJ2-7; cdr3_nt: TGTGCCAGCAGCTTAGCGGTCAGCTACGAGCAGTACTTC; cdr3_aa: CASSLAVSYEQYF
clone_size: once; d_call: -; v_call: TRBV5-5; j_call: TRBJ1-2; cdr3_nt: TGTGCCAGCAGCTTGGAGAGGGCTAACTATGGCTACACCTTC; cdr3_aa: CASSLERANYGYTF
clone_size: -; d_call: -; v_call: TRBV29-1; j_call: TRBJ2-3; cdr3_nt: TGCAGCGTTGTGAGGGCTACAGATACGCAGTATTTT; cdr3_aa: CSVVRATDTQYF
clone_size: -; d_call: TRBD2; v_call: TRBV7-2; j_call: TRBJ2-7; cdr3_nt: TGTGCCAGCAGCCCGGGACTAGCGGGAGGAGGGGAGCAGTACTTC; cdr3_aa: CASSPGLAGGGEQYF
clone_size: -; d_call: -; v_call: TRBV27; j_call: TRBJ2-1; cdr3_nt: TGTGCCAGCAGTTTAATTCCCAGCTCCTACAATGAGCAGTTCTTC; cdr3_aa: CASSLIPSSYNEQFF
clone_size: -; d_call: TRBD1; v_call: TRBV2; j_call: TRBJ2-3; cdr3_nt: TGTGCCAGCAGTGCCGGGACAGGGGGTTTAACAGATACGCAGTATTTT; cdr3_aa: CASSAGTGGLTDTQYF
clone_size: -; d_call: TRBD2; v_call: TRBV28; j_call: TRBJ2-7; cdr3_nt: TGTGCCAGCGCTAGCGGGAGTGATTACGAGCAGTACTTC; cdr3_aa: CASASGSDYEQYF
clone_size: -; d_call: TRBD2; v_call: TRBV7-9; j_call: TRBJ2-7; cdr3_nt: TGTGCCAGCAGCTTGAAAACTAGCGGCTACGAGCAGTACTTC; cdr3_aa: CASSLKTSGYEQYF
clone_size: -; d_call: -; v_call: TRBV7-8; j_call: TRBJ1-3; cdr3_nt: TGTGCCAGCAGCTTATTCAGGGACACCATATATTTT; cdr3_aa: CASSLFRDTIYF
clone_size: -; d_call: -; v_call: TRBV19; j_call: TRBJ2-5; cdr3_nt: TGTGCCAGTAGTCTTGGGTCGGGGTACCAAGAGACCCAGTACTTC; cdr3_aa: CASSLGSGYQETQYF
clone_size: -; d_call: TRBD2; v_call: TRBV7-9; j_call: TRBJ2-1; cdr3_nt: TGTGCCAGCAGCTTCACGGGACTAGCGGGGAATGAGCAGTTCTTC; cdr3_aa: CASSFTGLAGNEQFF
clone_size: -; d_call: -; v_call: TRBV5-4; j_call: TRBJ1-1; cdr3_nt: TGTGCCAGCAGCTTGGGAGAGATGAACACTGAAGCTTTCTTT; cdr3_aa: CASSLGEMNTEAFF
clone_size: -; d_call: -; v_call: TRBV19; j_call: TRBJ1-3; cdr3_nt: TGTGCCAGTAGTATCGGACCAGGGTCTGGAAACACCATATATTTT; cdr3_aa: CASSIGPGSGNTIYF
clone_size: -; d_call: TRBD1; v_call: TRBV28; j_call: TRBJ2-3; cdr3_nt: TGTGCCAGCAACCCCCCCCCACAGGGGAAGGACACAGATACGCAGTATTTT; cdr3_aa: CASNPPPQGKDTDTQYF
clone_size: -; d_call: -; v_call: TRBV28; j_call: TRBJ2-5; cdr3_nt: TGTGCCAGCAGTTTACCCCCGAGGGAGACCCAGTACTTC; cdr3_aa: CASSLPPRETQYF
clone_size: -; d_call: -; v_call: TRBV28; j_call: TRBJ2-1; cdr3_nt: TGTGCCAGCCCCCGGCCCGACGGGGAGCAGTTCTTC; cdr3_aa: CASPRPDGEQFF
clone_size: -; d_call: -; v_call: TRBV28; j_call: TRBJ2-5; cdr3_nt: TGTGCCAGCAGTACCCGAGGGGGAAGTGAGACCCAGTACTTC; cdr3_aa: CASSTRGGSETQYF
clone_size: -; d_call: TRBD1; v_call: TRBV18; j_call: TRBJ1-1; cdr3_nt: TGTGCCAGCTCAGACGGACAGGGGAACACTGAAGCTTTCTTT; cdr3_aa: CASSDGQGNTEAFF
clone_size: -; d_call: -; v_call: TRBV2; j_call: TRBJ2-1; cdr3_nt: TGTGCCAGCAGCCCAGGCTGGTCCGATGAGCAGTTCTTC; cdr3_aa: CASSPGWSDEQFF
clone_size: -; d_call: -; v_call: TRBV7-2; j_call: TRBJ2-7; cdr3_nt: TGTGCCAGCAGTTCTCAATCGGCGGACGAGCAGTACTTC; cdr3_aa: CASSSQSADEQYF
clone_size: once; d_call: -; v_call: TRBV5-1; j_call: TRBJ1-2; cdr3_nt: TGCGCCAGCAGCTTGGCCCCTAACGACAGACCCTATGGCTACACCTTC; cdr3_aa: CASSLAPNDRPYGYTF
clone_size: -; d_call: -; v_call: TRBV10-3; j_call: TRBJ1-2; cdr3_nt: TGTGCCATCAGTGAAGCGGGGCAGGGTCTGGGTGGCTACACCTTC; cdr3_aa: CAISEAGQGLGGYTF
clone_size: once; d_call: -; v_call: TRBV28; j_call: TRBJ1-2; cdr3_nt: TGTGCCAGCAGTTTAGGGGCAGCTAATAGCTACACCTTC; cdr3_aa: CASSLGAANSYTF
clone_size: -; d_call: TRBD1; v_call: TRBV5-5; j_call: TRBJ2-1; cdr3_nt: TGTGCCAGCAGCTTGCTTACAGGGGGCGGTGAGCAGTTCTTC; cdr3_aa: CASSLLTGGGEQFF
clone_size: -; d_call: TRBD1; v_call: TRBV18; j_call: TRBJ2-7; cdr3_nt: TGTGCCAGCTCAACTGGACAGGGCAGCTCCTACGAGCAGTACTTC; cdr3_aa: CASSTGQGSSYEQYF
clone_size: -; d_call: -; v_call: TRBV4-1; j_call: TRBJ1-5; cdr3_nt: TGCGCCAGCAGCCAAGACGGAATTAGCCATCAGCCCCAGCATTTT; cdr3_aa: CASSQDGISHQPQHF
clone_size: -; d_call: -; v_call: TRBV27; j_call: TRBJ1-5; cdr3_nt: TGTGCCAGCAGTTTTGGGCAGGGCAATCAGCCCCAGCATTTT; cdr3_aa: CASSFGQGNQPQHF
clone_size: -; d_call: TRBD1; v_call: TRBV28; j_call: TRBJ1-5; cdr3_nt: TGTGCCAGCAGATCAGGACAGGGCGATCAGCCCCAGCATTTT; cdr3_aa: CASRSGQGDQPQHF
clone_size: -; d_call: TRBD2; v_call: TRBV7-2; j_call: TRBJ2-1; cdr3_nt: TGTGCCAGCAGCTACCAACTAGCGGGGGCGGGGGGTGGTGAGCAGTTCTTC; cdr3_aa: CASSYQLAGAGGGEQFF
clone_size: -; d_call: -; v_call: TRBV6-1; j_call: TRBJ2-2; cdr3_nt: TGTGCCAGCAGTGTGCTAGCGCTCACCGGGGAGCTGTTTTTT; cdr3_aa: CASSVLALTGELFF
clone_size: -; d_call: -; v_call: TRBV4-1; j_call: TRBJ2-3; cdr3_nt: TGCGCCAGCAGCCAACTACTAGCTCTGGGTGAAACTTTT; cdr3_aa: CASSQLLALGETF
clone_size: -; d_call: -; v_call: TRBV18; j_call: TRBJ2-7; cdr3_nt: TGTGCCAGCTCACCCCCTAGATTCGATGGGTCAGGAGGTTTCGAGCAGTACTTC; cdr3_aa: CASSPPRFDGSGGFEQYF
clone_size: -; d_call: -; v_call: TRBV27; j_call: TRBJ1-6; cdr3_nt: TGTGCCAGCAGTTTTGGCAGGGACTCCTATAATTCACCCCTCCACTTT; cdr3_aa: CASSFGRDSYNSPLHF
clone_size: -; d_call: -; v_call: TRBV27; j_call: TRBJ1-1; cdr3_nt: TGTGCCAGCAGTAATCGAGGGAACACTGAAGCTTTCTTT; cdr3_aa: CASSNRGNTEAFF